The rows below give T cell receptor beta chains drawn from one sample of a study of T cell repertoires in ileal Crohn's disease. Measured with immunoSEQ multiplex PCR; TCRdb has only the in-frame clones, and not every one. Of fewer than 10,000 clones listed, more than 70% are singletons. Sample: ileal tissue. All receptors come from an adult with Crohn's disease. Each CDR3 is given with its conserved first and last residue. Each record gives: clone size, V gene, D gene, J gene, CDR3 protein, CDR3 DNA. A D gene is named only where the DNA matches it firmly. Only part of the rows carry a size: once, few, many, or a class if the clone is expanded.

-	TRBV5-1	-	TRBJ2-3	CASSLGPFGPNGATQYF	TGCGCCAGCAGCTTGGGGCCTTTCGGGCCCAATGGGGCTACGCAGTATTTT
once	TRBV7-8	TRBD1	TRBJ2-5	CASSFNRGSETQYF	TGTGCCAGCAGCTTTAACAGGGGCTCGGAGACCCAGTACTTC
-	TRBV9	TRBD1	TRBJ2-1	CASSPLGGSWSNEQFF	TGTGCCAGCAGCCCTCTAGGGGGCTCGTGGAGTAATGAGCAGTTCTTC
-	TRBV5-1	-	TRBJ1-1	CASSLAGPNTEAFF	TGCGCCAGCAGCTTGGCGGGTCCGAACACTGAAGCTTTCTTT
-	TRBV7-8	TRBD1	TRBJ2-1	CASSHHRQGRNEQFF	TGTGCCAGCAGCCACCACAGACAGGGTCGGAATGAGCAGTTCTTC
few	TRBV5-4	-	TRBJ1-1	CASSLGGSTEAFF	TGTGCCAGCAGCTTAGGAGGGAGCACTGAAGCTTTCTTT
-	TRBV28	TRBD1	TRBJ2-7	CASSLTGRNLLAYEQYF	TGTGCCAGCAGTTTGACAGGGAGAAATCTTCTCGCCTACGAGCAGTACTTC
-	TRBV5-1	TRBD2	TRBJ2-1	CASSLALAGGHEQFF	TGCGCCAGCAGCTTGGCGTTAGCGGGAGGCCATGAGCAGTTCTTC
-	TRBV7-2	-	TRBJ1-1	CASSSGAGSGPEAFF	TGTGCCAGCAGCTCTGGAGCAGGTTCGGGCCCTGAAGCTTTCTTT
once	TRBV5-4	-	TRBJ2-2	CASSPGTKRTGELFF	TGTGCCAGCAGCCCCGGGACAAAAAGGACCGGGGAGCTGTTTTTT
-	TRBV4-1	-	TRBJ2-7	CASSRQGTSYEQYF	TGCGCCAGCAGCCGGCAGGGAACCTCCTACGAGCAGTACTTC
-	TRBV4-3	-	TRBJ2-1	CASSQDSPGKAGNSNEQFF	TGCGCCAGCAGCCAAGATTCCCCGGGGAAAGCAGGGAACAGCAATGAGCAGTTCTTC
once	TRBV27	-	TRBJ1-1	CASSLAIGRRQNTEAFF	TGTGCCAGCAGTTTAGCGATCGGTCGCCGTCAGAACACTGAAGCTTTCTTT
once	TRBV7-3	-	TRBJ2-7	CASSLGLGGSHEQYF	TGTGCCAGCAGCTTAGGTTTAGGAGGCAGCCACGAGCAGTACTTC
once	TRBV30	TRBD2	TRBJ2-7	CAWSGAGGSYEQYF	TGTGCCTGGAGTGGCGCGGGGGGCTCCTACGAGCAGTACTTC
-	TRBV11-2	TRBD1	TRBJ2-2	CASSFSHGQGLTGELFF	TGTGCCAGCAGCTTCTCACACGGACAGGGTTTGACCGGGGAGCTGTTTTTT
-	TRBV9	-	TRBJ1-1	CASSRQVNTEAFF	TGTGCCAGCAGTCGACAGGTGAACACTGAAGCTTTCTTT
-	TRBV4-3	TRBD1	TRBJ2-6	CASSQDLLQGPGEAGANVLTF	TGCGCCAGCAGCCAAGACCTTTTACAGGGGCCAGGGGAAGCTGGGGCCAACGTCCTGACTTTC
-	TRBV28	-	TRBJ2-2	CASSRNPLGVTGELFF	TGTGCCAGCAGTCGGAACCCACTAGGGGTGACCGGGGAGCTGTTTTTT
-	TRBV29-1	TRBD1	TRBJ1-2	CSGGQGRGYGYTF	TGCAGCGGTGGACAGGGCCGTGGCTATGGCTACACCTTC
few	TRBV11-3	TRBD2	TRBJ2-7	CASSLGSLAGGYEQYF	TGTGCCAGCAGCTTAGGATCGCTTGCGGGAGGGTACGAGCAGTACTTC
few	TRBV10-3	-	TRBJ1-1	CAIKNFATEAFF	TGTGCCATCAAAAACTTTGCCACTGAAGCTTTCTTT
few	TRBV6-1	TRBD1	TRBJ2-2	CASSEDRPPGELFF	TGTGCCAGCAGTGAGGACAGGCCCCCCGGGGAGCTGTTTTTT
-	TRBV9	-	TRBJ1-3	CASSVGQSTTGNTIYF	TGTGCCAGCAGCGTCGGACAGAGCACTACTGGAAACACCATATATTTT
once	TRBV30	-	TRBJ1-1	CAWSVKGGGTEAFF	TGTGCCTGGAGTGTTAAGGGCGGGGGCACTGAAGCTTTCTTT
few	TRBV7-2	-	TRBJ2-5	CASSLHPGGFMETQYF	TGTGCCAGCAGCCTCCACCCGGGTGGTTTCATGGAGACCCAGTACTTC
-	TRBV29-1	-	TRBJ1-4	CSVEGQAGMYEKLFF	TGCAGCGTTGAAGGACAGGCCGGAATGTATGAAAAACTGTTTTTT
-	TRBV21-1	-	TRBJ2-4	CARNYGGKSHGNIQYF	TGTGCCCGCAACTACGGCGGGAAGTCCCACGGAAACATTCAGTACTTC
-	TRBV7-2	-	TRBJ1-1	CASSFGHQNTEAFF	TGTGCCAGCAGCTTCGGACACCAGAACACTGAAGCTTTCTTT
-	TRBV19	-	TRBJ1-5	CASSIDDGGDNQPQHF	TGTGCCAGTAGTATCGATGACGGGGGGGACAATCAGCCCCAGCATTTT
once	TRBV7-2	-	TRBJ1-1	CASSIDRNTEAFF	TGTGCCAGCAGCATTGACCGCAACACTGAAGCTTTCTTT
-	TRBV7-3	TRBD2	TRBJ2-3	CASSENSGSGTDTQYF	TGTGCCAGCAGCGAAAACAGCGGGAGCGGCACAGATACGCAGTATTTT
-	TRBV7-2	-	TRBJ1-5	CASSQGLYVNQPQHF	TGTGCCAGCAGCCAGGGGCTTTACGTCAATCAGCCCCAGCATTTT
-	TRBV19	-	TRBJ1-1	CATREAQVGTEAFF	TGTGCCACCAGAGAGGCGCAAGTCGGCACTGAAGCTTTCTTT
-	TRBV7-9	TRBD1	TRBJ1-4	CASSERQGTVEKLFF	TGTGCCAGCAGCGAGCGACAGGGGACAGTTGAAAAACTGTTTTTT
-	TRBV6-5	TRBD2	TRBJ2-7	CASSYNAESRTSMYF	TGTGCCAGCAGTTACAACGCAGAAAGTAGGACTAGCATGTACTTC
-	TRBV4-1	-	TRBJ2-3	CASSQEVQSADTQYF	TGCGCCAGCAGCCAAGAGGTACAGAGCGCAGATACGCAGTATTTT
-	TRBV7-2	-	TRBJ2-7	CASSLAGESYEQYF	TGTGCCAGCAGCTTAGCGGGGGAGTCCTACGAGCAGTACTTC
-	TRBV6-5	-	TRBJ1-1	CASSYGGQVNTEAFF	TGTGCCAGCAGTTACGGGGGGCAAGTTAACACTGAAGCTTTCTTT
-	TRBV18	TRBD2	TRBJ2-2	CASSPPPGLAGVNTGELFF	TGTGCCAGCTCACCACCCCCGGGACTAGCGGGAGTTAACACCGGGGAGCTGTTTTTT
-	TRBV19	-	TRBJ2-1	CASSMQGAGYNEQFF	TGTGCCAGTAGTATGCAGGGCGCAGGGTACAATGAGCAGTTCTTC
few	TRBV7-9	-	TRBJ1-4	CASSSSDSTNEKLFF	TGTGCCAGCAGCTCCTCGGATTCAACTAATGAAAAACTGTTTTTT
-	TRBV27	-	TRBJ1-2	CASSPRDPVRGYTF	TGTGCCAGCAGTCCTCGGGACCCCGTAAGAGGCTACACCTTC